The present T cell receptor (beta chain) was sequenced within a study of PD-L1 blockade in urothelial cancer. CDR3 size: 16 residues. Germline V CDR1 and CDR2: LNHDA, SQIVND (reference sequence). The trim removed 6 bases at V and 7 bases at J, leaving 16 bases unmatched. The data were produced by immunoSEQ multiplex PCR, yet TCRdb's version contains in-frame clones alone and is incomplete. This sample has some 51,000 clones, with around 89% found just once. Time point defined: peripheral blood 6 weeks after treatment start. The chain is built from TRBV19 and TRBJ1-1, with 8 bases matching TRBD1. The TCR comes from a man in his 60s with urothelial cancer. The specimen comprised PBMCs, sampled around atezolizumab (anti-PD-L1) treatment. CDR3 sequence (DNA): TGTGCCAGTAGATTCGGGGAGACAGGGGCGTTCAGTGAAGCTTTCTTT. This encodes CASRFGETGAFSEAFF. The whole variable domain, remainder taken from reference TRBV19 and TRBJ1-1, is DGGITQSPKYLFRKEGQNVTLSCEQNLNHDAMYWYRQDPGQGLRLIYYSQIVNDFQKGDIAEGYSVSREKKESFPLTVTSAQKNPTAFYLCASRFGETGAFSEAFFGQGTRLTVV.